This T cell receptor (beta chain) was captured by sequencing in a study of cytomegalovirus exposure and HLA in healthy donors. Study information: Around 200 million T cells yielded around 100 million unique TCR beta sequences, as an earlier analysis found. Of a few hundred genotyped donors, 70% to 85% clustered with self-reported Caucasian donors. Study observations and caveats: Per a later analysis, roughly 17,000 TCR beta sequences showed association with HLA alleles at 0.05 false discovery rate. Per published reports, the classifier diagnosed cytomegalovirus status with high specificity and sensitivity.

The CDR3 consists of 14 residues. Germline V gene lookup returns CDR1 GTSNPN and CDR2 SVGIG (reference sequence). The V segment lost 3 bases and the J segment 5 bases; nucleotides outside the gene matches: 6. PCR used 60 Vbeta primers and 13 Jbeta primers. The protocol was immunoSEQ multiplex PCR, while the TCRdb copy is restricted to in-frame clones and leaves out a portion. Here the sample spans about 130,000 clones, 60% to 85% being singletons. This clone was counted between two and nine times. Its specificity is not known. This sequence originates from a man aged 45-60 years in good health and CMV-seronegative. The chain is built from TRBV30 and TRBJ1-5; the match to TRBD1 covers 8 bases. Sequencing input: PBMCs. The CDR3 coding sequence is TGTGCCTGGAGCGAAGACAGGGGATATCAGCCCCAGCATTTT. Protein: CAWSEDRGYQPQHF.